This T cell receptor (beta chain) appears in the sequencing data of a study of blood T cell repertoires in COVID-19. Germline values: CDR1 SGHVS, CDR2 FNYEAQ. The CDR3 is made up of 15 amino acids. Trimming removed 3 bases at V and 1 base at J, with 12 bases between. Enrolled through a virtual design, the participants were between roughly 18 and 95 years of age and came from fewer than 30 US areas. Participants' own reports of clinical history determined their cohort assignment. Either two negative PCRs, clearance, or symptom resolution qualified Cohort 3 donors as recovered. Generated by immunoSEQ multiplex PCR, the TCRdb table keeps only in-frame clones and is missing some. This table holds about 320,000 clones, about 89% found once.

Sequencing input: PBMCs or T cells enriched from blood (not recorded which). The chain has TRBV7-6 and TRBJ2-5; the D gene is possibly TRBD2 (5 bases). This sequence was found in a man aged 60-69 years who had recovered from COVID-19. In DNA form, the CDR3 reads TGTGCCAGCAGCTTGAACACCCGGGGCCAAGAGACCCAGTACTTC. It yields the protein CASSLNTRGQETQYF.